Each of the 3 T cell receptor beta chains below was sequenced from the same sample in a study of CD8 T cells in ankylosing spondylitis. Antigens for these TCRs are unknown. Using its own MiXCR run on the 5' RACE reads, TCRdb lists one record per CDR3 protein. The data show roughly 370,000 distinct CDR3 sequences, approximately 20% seen once. General study results and limits: Ankylosing spondylitis blood appeared to carry a characteristic TCR beta motif of fewer than 10 highly homologous variants.

Source material: blood, either unsorted or a sorted T cell fraction (not recorded which). These receptors were taken from a male donor with ankylosing spondylitis.

This clonotype showed up just a few times. The CDR3 loop is CASSPTSWSSYEQYF. The CDR3 coding sequence is TGTGCCAGCAGCCCGACTAGCTGGAGCTCCTACGAGCAGTACTTC. The rearrangement links TRBV3-1 to TRBJ2-7; 7 bases agree with TRBD2. The CDR3 totals 15 residues. V shed 4 bases and J 0 bases; nucleotides not matched to a gene: 6. Germline loops: CDR1 LGHDT, CDR2 YNNKEL (reference sequence).

This chain joins TRBV6-5 and TRBJ1-2; TRBD1 matches 7 bases. Germline V gives CDR1 MNHEY, CDR2 SVGAGI. The CDR3 has 13 amino acids. V trimming: 3 bases; J trimming: 8 bases; junction bases outside the gene matches: 6. This chain's CDR3 is CASSYTPGGGYTF. CDR3 DNA: TGTGCCAGCAGTTATACACCAGGGGGAGGCTACACCTTC.

In its sample, this clonotype was seen many times. The chain has TRBV15 and TRBJ1-5; D call uncertain. The CDR3 loop spans 13 amino acids. Germline lookup yields CDR1 LNHNV and CDR2 YYDKDF (reference sequence). Trimming pared 5 bases from V and 3 bases from J, leaving 8 bases between. This chain's CDR3 is CATSPRANQPQHF. CDR3 nucleotides: TGTGCCACCAGCCCCCGGGCCAATCAGCCCCAGCATTTT.